Given below is one T cell receptor (beta chain) in context. Its antigen is not identified. The V and J ends lost 3 bases and 4 bases, in that order; junction bases with no gene match: 7. Germline lookup yields CDR1 DFQATT and CDR2 SNEGSKA (reference sequence). There are 15 residues in the CDR3. The data were obtained in a study of T cells in Graves' hyperthyroidism and ophthalmopathy. Study in general: Peripheral blood was obtained at initial diagnosis, preceding any treatment.

Using RNA transcripts as the source, TCR beta CDR3 regions were amplified. TCR CDR3 underwent first-round RT-PCR with the HTBI primer set. TCRdb processed the multiplex PCR reads anew with MiXCR; each CDR3 protein has one entry. This table holds approximately 740,000 distinct CDR3 sequences, around 15% found once. Extraction of PBMCs used roughly 10 ml of fresh peripheral blood. Findings and limits, study-wide: Expanded thyroid clonotypes (above 0.001) were mostly also found in blood. From stable hyperthyroidism, ophthalmopathy was set apart by a 13 V-J model.

The rearrangement uses TRBV20-1 and TRBJ1-4, with TRBD1 matching over 8 bases. Sequenced input: blood. The receptor was isolated from a woman under 30 with Graves' hyperthyroidism. The CDR3 region is CSARPRDRFNEKLFF. CDR3 coding DNA: TGCAGTGCTAGGCCCAGGGACAGGTTTAATGAAAAACTGTTTTTT.